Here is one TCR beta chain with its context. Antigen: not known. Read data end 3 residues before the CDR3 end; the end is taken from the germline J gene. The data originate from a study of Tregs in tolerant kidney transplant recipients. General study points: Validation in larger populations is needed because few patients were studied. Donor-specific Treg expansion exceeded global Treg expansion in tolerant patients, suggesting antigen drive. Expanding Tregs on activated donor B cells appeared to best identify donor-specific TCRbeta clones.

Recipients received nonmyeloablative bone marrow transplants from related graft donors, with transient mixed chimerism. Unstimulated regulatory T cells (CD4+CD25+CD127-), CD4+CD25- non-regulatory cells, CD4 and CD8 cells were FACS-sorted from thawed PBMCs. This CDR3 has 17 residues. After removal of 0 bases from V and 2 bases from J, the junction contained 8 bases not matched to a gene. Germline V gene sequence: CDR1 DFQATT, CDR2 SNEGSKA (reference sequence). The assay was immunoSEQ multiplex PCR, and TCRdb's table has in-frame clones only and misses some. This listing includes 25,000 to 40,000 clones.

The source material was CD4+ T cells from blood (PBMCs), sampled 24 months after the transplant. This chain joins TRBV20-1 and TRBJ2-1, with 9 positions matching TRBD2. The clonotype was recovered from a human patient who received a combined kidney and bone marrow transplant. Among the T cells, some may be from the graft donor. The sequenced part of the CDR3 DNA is TGCAGTGCTAGAGATCGGAGTAGCGGGGGAACCTACAATGAG. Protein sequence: CSARDRSSGGTYNE. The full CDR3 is CSARDRSSGGTYNEQFF.